This T cell receptor beta chain appears in the sequencing data of a study of cytomegalovirus exposure and HLA in healthy donors. Overall study results and limits: One variant, a missense change in DCLRE1C, was linked in a later analysis to TCR beta V- and J-gene trimming. The majority of CMV-associated TCR beta chains were reported as apparently HLA-restricted in a later analysis. TCR beta chains numbering 164 were designated cytomegalovirus-associated.

Germline lookup yields CDR1 MDHEN and CDR2 SYDVKM. The V and J ends lost 6 bases and 12 bases respectively, with 18 bases between them. The CDR3 runs to 13 residues. A multiplex PCR was run with 60 Vbeta primers and 13 Jbeta primers. Clones were read by immunoSEQ multiplex PCR, and TCRdb kept only the in-frame ones, dropping some. This table holds approximately 130,000 clones, over 70% found once. As for this clone: Antigen unknown.

This rearrangement joins TRBV28 to TRBJ2-1; perhaps TRBD2 as D (5 bases). This sequence originates from a woman in her forties in good health and CMV-seronegative. Sequencing was done on a sample of PBMCs. The CDR3 DNA reads as TGTGCCAGCAGCCGGACTGGGATCGGTGGGCAGTTCTTC. Translation gives CASSRTGIGGQFF.